These 6 T cell receptor beta chains share one sample of origin, sequenced in a study of blood T cell repertoires in COVID-19. Here immunoSEQ multiplex PCR was the method, and the copy in TCRdb shows in-frame clones only, minus some. The profile shows 110,000 or so clones, 85% to 90% of them singletons. Sequencing input: peripheral blood. The source is a woman aged 55-75 years with COVID-19, enrolled during active disease.

V is TRBV2 and J is TRBJ1-2; the D is unclear. V lost 1 base and J 4 bases, leaving 10 bases between the germline ends. Germline lookup yields CDR1 SNHLY and CDR2 FYNNEI. This CDR3 has 14 amino acids. The CDR3 DNA is TGTGCCAGCAGTGAAGGCCAGGCCCGCTATGGCTACACCTTC. It yields the protein CASSEGQARYGYTF.

The chain carries TRBV18 and TRBJ1-1, with D possibly matching TRBD1 (5 bases). With 1 base removed from V and 3 bases from J, the gap between germline ends came to 15 bases. The germline gives CDR1 KGHSH, CDR2 LQKENI. The CDR3 is 16 residues long. CDR3 sequence reads: CASSPLSGRGDTEAFF. The CDR3 DNA follows: TGTGCCAGCTCACCACTGAGTGGGAGGGGCGACACTGAAGCTTTCTTT.

The CDR3 here is CSASESGNQPQHF. CDR3 DNA: TGCAGTGCTAGTGAGTCCGGTAATCAGCCCCAGCATTTT. V usage is TRBV20-1 and J usage is TRBJ1-5, with D unresolved. The CDR3 sequence is 13 residues long. Trimming pared 3 bases from V and 4 bases from J, leaving 10 bases between. CDR1 and CDR2 from the germline V gene are DFQATT and SNEGSKA (reference sequence).

J is TRBJ1-1 and V is TRBV19, with D maybe TRBD1 (5 bases). CDR1 is LNHDA and CDR2 is SQIVND in the germline V gene (reference sequence). CDR3 size: 14 residues. V lost 5 bases and J 3 bases, leaving 13 bases between the germline ends. The CDR3 loop reads CASSLGTFYTEAFF. The CDR3 DNA is TGTGCCAGTAGTCTAGGGACTTTTTACACTGAAGCTTTCTTT.

The chain recombines TRBV6-1 with TRBJ1-1; weak D call: TRBD1 (5 bases). The germline V and J ends were trimmed by 3 bases and 1 base, with 15 bases remaining between them. The germline V gene has CDR1 MNHNS and CDR2 SASEGT. This CDR3 region has 16 residues. Written as DNA, the CDR3 is TGTGCCAGCAGTGAGTTCCTAAGGGGTAGGAACACTGAAGCTTTCTTT. It specifies CASSEFLRGRNTEAFF.

In nucleotides, the CDR3 is TGTGCCAGCTCACTTACGACAGGGCTGAACACTGAAGCTTTCTTT. Translated: CASSLTTGLNTEAFF. This chain links TRBV18 with TRBJ1-1; 7 positions match TRBD1. The V segment lost 4 bases and the J segment 0 bases; nucleotides outside the gene matches: 5. The germline V gene has CDR1 KGHSH and CDR2 LQKENI. There are 15 residues in the CDR3. Using reference TRBV18 and TRBJ1-1 for the parts outside the CDR3, the full variable domain is NAGVMQNPRHLVRRRGQEARLRCSPMKGHSHVYWYRQLPEEGLKFMVYLQKENIIDESGMPKERFSAEFPKEGPSILRIQQVVRGDSAAYFCASSLTTGLNTEAFFGQGTRLTVV.